This T cell receptor (beta chain) was profiled in a study of beta chain features in type 1 diabetes (dated by TCRdb to the late 2010s). Broadly, across the study: Mean age, gender distribution, total cell number and subset yield did not differ between patients and healthy donors. Naive and central memory subsets were obtained from all 30 or so donors, but regulatory and stem cell-like memory subsets were isolated from only 8 patients and about 8 healthy donors. In the study, TCRB repertoires of sorted circulating CD4+ T cell subsets from recently diagnosed type 1 diabetes patients were compared with those of matched healthy donors. A total of roughly 99 million sorted cells were examined across all samples, and the number of cells per subset was strongly correlated with RNA yield.

With respect to this clone: Its antigen target is currently unknown. No much larger clone is present one base from it, and per-base qualities are unavailable.

Trimming removed 4 bases from V and 4 bases from J, leaving 8 bases between the germline ends. CDR1 and CDR2 are drawn from the germline V gene: SGHDN, FVKESK. There are 13 amino acids in the CDR3, from cysteine to phenylalanine inclusive. The sequence is cut down to CDR3 DNA, 39 bases in frame from base 1. All of the isolated RNA was reverse transcribed with the High Capacity cDNA Reverse Transcription Kit, so expressed TCRB transcripts were sequenced. Deep immunoSEQ sequencing was applied to naive, central memory and regulatory T cell samples, giving an average of about 3.6 million total reads per sample. Sorted cells were lysed in RLT buffer, and RNA was extracted using DNase-treated RNeasy Micro or Mini kits according to cell number. Each cell subset was processed on its own to prevent cross-contamination, while patient and healthy donor samples were processed together. TCRB sequences were amplified from cDNA with the immunoSEQ multiplex PCR, producing 87-bp fragments spanning the CDR3 region. Sequencing of the amplicons was performed on the Illumina HiSeq platform. Concerning the study's data processing: PCR bias was corrected computationally using synthetic template baselines, and reads within Hamming distance 2 were collapsed, with unmergeable singletons discarded. By aligning reads against IMGT, V, D and J genes, CDR3 length, and insertions or deletions at six rearrangement sites were assigned. Within each subset, clonotype counts were normalized to sorted cell number, after which true diversity and Gini coefficients were computed with the tcR R package. The overlap coefficient, calculated on TCRB nucleotide sequences, was used to measure repertoire sharing. The immuneACCESS repertoire file appears here via TCRdb, limited to in-frame rearrangements. These files lack a portion of the clones; in checked studies, under half of the deficit traces to unresolved V genes, and the cause of the others is not known. V and J calls and clone size come straight from that table; D and trimming were deduced from the DNA. In all, the sample holds roughly 160,000 clones, and approximately 7.9% of those were seen once. 0.5% of the sample comes from the top ten.

The investigation overall reported the following: At VDJ recombination sites, patients with type 1 diabetes made fewer insertions and deleted more nucleotides, a pattern implying thymic rearrangement abnormalities. Naive, central memory and regulatory TCRB repertoires appeared more similar among patients than among healthy donors. Shorter templates might have been favored by PCR, but patient and control samples were amplified and corrected together, so both groups would have been affected equally by any skew. Type 1 diabetes patients showed a moderate but significant shortening of TCRB CDR3 length in all four CD4+ subsets. Sequencing cDNA rather than genomic DNA could over-represent highly expressing activated cells, although activation and CD3 levels did not differ between groups. Because small numbers of individuals were included in the HLA sub-analyses, any influence of HLA type on TCRB rearrangement was left unresolved.

From each donor, a single peripheral blood sample of about 116 mL on average was drawn into heparinised tubes. Using a panel that included CD45RO, CCR7, CD25, CD127, CD95 and CD27, naive, central memory, regulatory and stem cell-like memory CD4+ T cells were sorted on a BD FACSAria II. A purity above 98% was achieved for all sorted populations. PBMCs were isolated immediately by Lymphoprep density gradient centrifugation and stained directly without culture. So that batch effects would be minimized, each experiment stained and sorted samples in pairs, pairing one healthy donor with one patient. This TCR derives from a man between 18 and 29 years old with type 1 diabetes. Sequencing was carried out using central memory CD4+ T cells from blood. Recombination connected TRBV14 to TRBJ2-1, and TRBD2 may be the D gene, going by 6 matching bases. The CDR3 in this case is CASSRGTYNEQFF. Here is the DNA: TGTGCCAGCAGCCGCGGGACTTACAATGAGCAGTTCTTC.